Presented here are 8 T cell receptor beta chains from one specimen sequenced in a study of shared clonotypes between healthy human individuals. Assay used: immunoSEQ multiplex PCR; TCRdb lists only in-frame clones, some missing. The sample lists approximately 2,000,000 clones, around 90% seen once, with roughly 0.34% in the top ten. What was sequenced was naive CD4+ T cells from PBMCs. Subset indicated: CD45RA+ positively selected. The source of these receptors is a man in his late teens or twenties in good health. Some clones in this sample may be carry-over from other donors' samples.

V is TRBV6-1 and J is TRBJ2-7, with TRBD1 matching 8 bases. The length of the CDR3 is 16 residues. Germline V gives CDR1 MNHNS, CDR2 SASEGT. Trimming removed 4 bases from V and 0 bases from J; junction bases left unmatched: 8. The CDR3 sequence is CASSAGQGRSSYEQYF. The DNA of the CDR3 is TGTGCCAGCAGTGCCGGACAGGGTCGCAGCTCCTACGAGCAGTACTTC.

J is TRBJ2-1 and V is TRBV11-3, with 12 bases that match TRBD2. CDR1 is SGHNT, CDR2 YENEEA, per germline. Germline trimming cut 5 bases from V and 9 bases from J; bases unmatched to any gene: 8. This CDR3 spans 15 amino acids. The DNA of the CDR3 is TGTGCCAGCAGCCCCCTAGCGGGAGGGTCGGGTGAGCAGTTCTTC. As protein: CASSPLAGGSGEQFF.

CDR3: CASSPGDTYEQYF. In DNA form, the CDR3 reads TGTGCCAGCAGTCCAGGGGACACCTACGAGCAGTACTTC. The chain has TRBV6-1 and TRBJ2-7; D possibly corresponds to TRBD1 (6 bases). V lost 5 bases, J lost 2 bases, and 10 bases lay in between. The CDR3 sequence is 13 residues long. Per the germline V gene, CDR1 is MNHNS and CDR2 is SASEGT.

The CDR3 here is CASSVSLAGGPGTGELFF. The CDR3 DNA follows: TGTGCCAGCAGCGTATCTCTAGCGGGAGGGCCAGGCACCGGGGAGCTGTTTTTT. The chain recombines TRBV9 with TRBJ2-2; 12 bases align to TRBD2. Germline-derived CDR1 and CDR2 are SGDLS and YYNGEE. The V gene end was trimmed by 1 base and the J gene end by 4 bases; junction bases not matched to a gene: 8. The CDR3 loop spans 18 amino acids.

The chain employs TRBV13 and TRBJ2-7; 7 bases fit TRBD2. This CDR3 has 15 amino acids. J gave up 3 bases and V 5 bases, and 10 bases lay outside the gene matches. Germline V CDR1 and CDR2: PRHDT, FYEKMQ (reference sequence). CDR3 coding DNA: TGTGCCAGCAGCCCCCGCCTAGCGGCATTCTACGAGCAGTACTTC. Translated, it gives CASSPRLAAFYEQYF.

This CDR3 reads CATSRDRTGSRHF. The CDR3 nucleotides read TGTGCCACCAGCAGAGATCGGACAGGATCGAGGCACTTT. The chain combines TRBV15 with TRBJ1-6, with 7 bases identical to TRBD1. Looked up from germline, CDR1 is LNHNV and CDR2 is YYDKDF (reference sequence). CDR3 length: 13 residues. With V trimmed by 0 bases and J by 19 bases, 9 bases remained unmatched. Supplemented by reference TRBV15 and TRBJ1-6, the full variable domain reads DAMVIQNPRYQVTQFGKPVTLSCSQTLNHNVMYWYQQKSSQAPKLLFHYYDKDFNNEADTPDNFQSRRPNTSFCFLDIRSPGLGDTAMYLCATSRDRTGSRHFGNGTRLTVT.

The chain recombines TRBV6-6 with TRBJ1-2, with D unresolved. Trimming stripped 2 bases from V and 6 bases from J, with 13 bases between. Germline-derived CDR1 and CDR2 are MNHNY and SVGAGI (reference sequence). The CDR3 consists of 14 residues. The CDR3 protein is CASSYAGIPHGYTF. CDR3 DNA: TGTGCCAGCAGTTACGCCGGGATTCCGCATGGCTACACCTTC.

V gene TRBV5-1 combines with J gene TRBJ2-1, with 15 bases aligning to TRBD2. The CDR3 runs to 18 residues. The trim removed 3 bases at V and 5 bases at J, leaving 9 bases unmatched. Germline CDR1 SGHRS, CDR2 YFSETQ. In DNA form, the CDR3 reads TGCGCCAGCAGCTCAAGGACTAGCGGGAGGGAGAACCACAATGAGCAGTTCTTC. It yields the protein CASSSRTSGRENHNEQFF.